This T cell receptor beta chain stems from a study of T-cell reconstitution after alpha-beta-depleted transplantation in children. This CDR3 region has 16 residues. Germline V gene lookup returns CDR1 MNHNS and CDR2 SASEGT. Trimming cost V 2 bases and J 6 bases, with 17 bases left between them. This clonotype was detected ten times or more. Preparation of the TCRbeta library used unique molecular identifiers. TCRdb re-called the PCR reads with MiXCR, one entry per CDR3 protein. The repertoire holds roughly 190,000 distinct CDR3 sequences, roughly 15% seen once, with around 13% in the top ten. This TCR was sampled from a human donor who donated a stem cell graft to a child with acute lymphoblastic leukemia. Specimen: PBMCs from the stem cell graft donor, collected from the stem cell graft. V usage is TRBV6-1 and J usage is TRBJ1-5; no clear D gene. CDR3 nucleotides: TGTGCCAGCAGTGAAAAGTGGCCATCTGAAGGTCAGCCCCAGCATTTT. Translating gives CASSEKWPSEGQPQHF.